This TCR beta chain was identified during a study of T-cell reconstitution after alpha-beta-depleted transplantation in children. Unique molecular identifiers featured in how the TCRbeta library was prepared. TCRdb re-called the PCR reads with MiXCR, one entry per CDR3 protein. The sample consists of 80,000 or so distinct CDR3 sequences, 11% to 15% of them appearing once. Findings and limits, study-wide: About two months after transplant, alpha-beta T cells reportedly came from several hundred expanded graft clones.

Germline loops: CDR1 SQVTM, CDR2 ANQGSEA. The ends lost 4 bases at V and 9 bases at J; junction bases unmatched: 3. CDR3 length: 13 amino acids. Remarks on this clonotype: Its specificity is not known.

This specimen was PBMCs, mostly from graft donor cells, taken 180 days after TCRalphabeta/CD19-depleted stem cell transplant. This clonotype was sampled from a male patient aged 2 to 9 who had a stem cell transplant for acute lymphoblastic leukemia, so the T cells may come from the graft donor. This chain joins TRBV29-1 and TRBJ2-2, with 12 bases matching TRBD2. The CDR3 is CSVALAGGRELFF. The DNA of the CDR3 is TGCAGCGTTGCACTAGCGGGAGGAAGGGAGCTGTTTTTT.